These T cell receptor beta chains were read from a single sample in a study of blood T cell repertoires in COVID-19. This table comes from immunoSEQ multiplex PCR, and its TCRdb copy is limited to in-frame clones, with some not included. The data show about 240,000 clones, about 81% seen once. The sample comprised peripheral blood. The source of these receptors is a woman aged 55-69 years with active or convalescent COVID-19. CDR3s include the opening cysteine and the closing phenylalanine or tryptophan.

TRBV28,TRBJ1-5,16,CASSLTGRSSNQPQHF
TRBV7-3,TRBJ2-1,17,CASSLTAGAGPPGEQFF
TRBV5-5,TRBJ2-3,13,CASSPQGADTQYF
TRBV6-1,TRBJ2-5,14,CASSERAGVETQYF
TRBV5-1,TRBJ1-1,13,CASSLITGTEAFF
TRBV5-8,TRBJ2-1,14,CASSLGLSYNEQFF
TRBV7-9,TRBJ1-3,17,CASSSRGAASSGNTIYF
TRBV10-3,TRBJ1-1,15,CAITPNFPDNTEAFF
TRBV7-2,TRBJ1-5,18,CASSSGGALTGSNQPQHF
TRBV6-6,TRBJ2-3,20,CASSPSGSTFYNYGTDTQYF
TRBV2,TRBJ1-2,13,CASSGAQVGGYTF
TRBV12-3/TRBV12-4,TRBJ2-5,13,CASTTGTPETQYF
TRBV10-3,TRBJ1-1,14,CAIRGQGANTEAFF
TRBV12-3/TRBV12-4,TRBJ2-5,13,CASTLTAGETQYF
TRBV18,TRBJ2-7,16,CASSPEDRPVGYEQYF
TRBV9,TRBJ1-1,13,CASSLRLNTEAFF
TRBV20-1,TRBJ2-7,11,CSATDTYEQYF
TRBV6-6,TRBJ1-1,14,CASSFPRQGNEAFF
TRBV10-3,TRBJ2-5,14,CAISEGREGETQYF
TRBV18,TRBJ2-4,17,CASSPGQGRRAKNIQYF
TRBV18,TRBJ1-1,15,CASSQDARGNTEAFF
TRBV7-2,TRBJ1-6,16,CASTRGGGGHDSPLHF
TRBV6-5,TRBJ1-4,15,CATTDPTATNEKLFF
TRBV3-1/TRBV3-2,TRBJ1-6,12,CASSQTFSPLHF
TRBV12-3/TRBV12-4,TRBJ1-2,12,CASSQWSYGYTF
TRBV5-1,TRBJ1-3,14,CASSPQGRGNTIYF
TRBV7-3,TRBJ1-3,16,CASRDRVLSGVNTIYF
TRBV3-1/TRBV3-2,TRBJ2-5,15,CASSPGGALGETQYF
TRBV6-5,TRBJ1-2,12,CASRRWDYGYTF
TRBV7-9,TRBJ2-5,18,CASSLVNLAGRPQETQYF
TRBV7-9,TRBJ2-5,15,CASSLARSSRETQYF
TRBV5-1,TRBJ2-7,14,CASSPRQGPYEQYF
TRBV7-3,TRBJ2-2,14,CASSPTGPGGELFF
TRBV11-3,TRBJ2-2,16,CASSLSRDRGVGELFF
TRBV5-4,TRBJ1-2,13,CASSRGQGYGYTF
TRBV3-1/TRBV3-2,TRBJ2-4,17,CASSQDRLRKRENIQYF
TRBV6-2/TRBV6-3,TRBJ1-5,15,CASSPPTGGYQPQHF
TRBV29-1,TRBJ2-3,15,CSVARLAGGTDTQYF
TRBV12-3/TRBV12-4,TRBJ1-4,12,CASSLLPEKLFF
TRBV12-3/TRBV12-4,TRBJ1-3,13,CASSHRGGNTIYF
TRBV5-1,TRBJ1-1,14,CASSLGTMNTEAFF
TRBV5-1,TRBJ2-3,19,CASSSDPGQGVLGTDTQYF